Many counts were recorded for the clone carrying this TCR beta chain. This entry is derived from a study of T cells in Graves' hyperthyroidism and ophthalmopathy. Exclusion of patients followed from uncontrolled infection, other autoimmune disease, pregnancy or lactation. Diagnosing involved the use of clinical symptoms, serum thyroxine and TRAb, thyroid ultrasound and orbital computed tomography. From RNA transcripts, TCR beta CDR3 regions were amplified. In the first-round RT-PCR of the TCR CDR3, the HTBI primer set was used. TCRdb re-called the multiplex PCR reads through MiXCR, storing one row per CDR3 protein. The profile shows fewer than 750,000 distinct CDR3 sequences, roughly 15% of them singletons. The V segment lost 2 bases and the J segment 4 bases; nucleotides outside the gene matches: 4. The CDR3 has 15 amino acids. The germline V gene encodes CDR1 SGHTA and CDR2 FQGNSA.

This sequence joins TRBV7-2 and TRBJ2-3; TRBD2 matches 9 bases. The sequencing sample was made of blood. The clonotype was recovered from a woman aged 45-65 years with Graves' ophthalmopathy. The CDR3 DNA sequence: TGTGCCAGCAGCTTATCGGCGGGAGGGGCAGATACGCAGTATTTT. Translation gives CASSLSAGGADTQYF.